This T cell receptor (beta chain) came from a study of OX40 agonist ivuxolimab in advanced cancers. Trimming stripped 2 bases from V and 0 bases from J, with 8 bases between. CDR3 length equals 14 residues. The germline V gene encodes CDR1 KGHSH and CDR2 LQKENI. Repertoires were generated with immunoSEQ multiplex PCR, while TCRdb's copy carries only in-frame clones and drops some. The data show tens of thousands of clones, with 86% seen just once and under 0.75% held by the top ten. This chain uses TRBV18 with TRBJ2-7; unclear D gene. The specimen was CD4+ or CD8+ T cells sorted from blood, collected in a trial of the OX40 agonist ivuxolimab. The sequence was collected from an adult with an advanced solid tumor such as melanoma, head and neck, liver or kidney cancer. The CDR3 nucleotides read TGTGCCAGCTCACCAGTCGGCAGCTCCTACGAGCAGTACTTC. Translation gives CASSPVGSSYEQYF.